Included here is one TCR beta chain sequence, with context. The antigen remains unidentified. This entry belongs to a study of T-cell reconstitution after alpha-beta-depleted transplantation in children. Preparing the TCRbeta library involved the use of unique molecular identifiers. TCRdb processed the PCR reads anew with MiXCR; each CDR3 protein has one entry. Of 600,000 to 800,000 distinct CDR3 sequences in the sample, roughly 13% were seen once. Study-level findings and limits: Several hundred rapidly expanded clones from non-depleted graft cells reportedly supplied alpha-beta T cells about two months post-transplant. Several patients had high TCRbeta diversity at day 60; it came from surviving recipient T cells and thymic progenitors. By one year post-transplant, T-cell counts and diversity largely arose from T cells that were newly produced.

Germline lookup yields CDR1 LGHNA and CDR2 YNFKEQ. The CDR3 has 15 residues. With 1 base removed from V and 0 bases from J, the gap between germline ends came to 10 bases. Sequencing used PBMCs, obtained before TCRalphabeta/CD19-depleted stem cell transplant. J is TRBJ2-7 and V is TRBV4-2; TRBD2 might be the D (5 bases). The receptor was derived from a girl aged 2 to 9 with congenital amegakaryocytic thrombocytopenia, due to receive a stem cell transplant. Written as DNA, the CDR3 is TGTGCCAGCAGCCAAGTGGACTTTTCCTCCTACGAGCAGTACTTC. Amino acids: CASSQVDFSSYEQYF.